Following are 21 T cell receptor beta chains from one sample sequenced in a study of CD8 T cells in ankylosing spondylitis. TCRdb itself ran the 5' RACE reads through MiXCR, one entry per CDR3 protein. The sample lists about 52,000 distinct CDR3 sequences; approximately 7% were seen once. The sequencing sample was made of blood, either unsorted or a sorted T cell fraction (not recorded which). Receptor source: a female donor with ankylosing spondylitis or in good health (not recorded which).

This clonotype was observed a handful of times. V usage is TRBV3-1 and J usage is TRBJ2-2; D may be TRBD2 (5 bases). There are 15 residues in the CDR3. Germline CDR1 LGHDT, CDR2 YNNKEL (reference sequence). The V end lost 3 bases, the J end lost 4 bases, and 12 bases lay between the germline ends. The CDR3 protein is CASSQGVSITGELFF. CDR3 DNA: TGTGCCAGCAGCCAGGGAGTCAGTATCACCGGGGAGCTGTTTTTT. The whole variable domain, remainder taken from reference TRBV3-1 and TRBJ2-2, is DTAVSQTPKYLVTQMGNDKSIKCEQNLGHDTMYWYKQDSKKFLKIMFSYNNKELIINETVPNRFSPKSPDKAHLNLHINSLELGDSAVYFCASSQGVSITGELFFGEGSRLTVL.

Many counts were recorded for this clonotype. V and J are TRBV2 and TRBJ2-2; unclear D gene. Trimming took 3 bases from V and 1 from J, leaving 9 bases between them. The CDR3 runs 15 residues. Germline CDR1 reads SNHLY; CDR2 reads FYNNEI. CDR3 DNA sequence: TGTGCCAGCAGTGATAGGCACATGAACACCGGGGAGCTGTTTTTT. Translated, it gives CASSDRHMNTGELFF.

This clonotype was picked up many times. The chain carries TRBV10-3 and TRBJ1-5; 7 nucleotides align to TRBD1. The CDR3 loop spans 15 amino acids. The ends lost 6 bases at V and 0 bases at J; junction bases unmatched: 5. From germline, CDR1 is ENHRY and CDR2 SYGVKD. Written as DNA, the CDR3 is TGTGCCATCAGCGACTCAGGGGGTAGCAATCAGCCCCAGCATTTT. This codes for CAISDSGGSNQPQHF.

In its sample, this clonotype was seen many times. V is TRBV5-1 and J is TRBJ2-1, with TRBD2 matching over 11 bases. The CDR3 sequence is 18 residues long. Unmatched junction bases numbered 12, after V lost 4 bases and J lost 3 bases. Germline-derived CDR1 and CDR2 are SGHRS and YFSETQ. Here the CDR3 DNA reads TGCGCCAGCAGCCGATGGCTAGCGGGGGGCCCCGTCTACAATGAGCAGTTCTTC. Translating it yields CASSRWLAGGPVYNEQFF.

This clonotype occurred many times. V is TRBV6-5 and J is TRBJ2-3; D may be TRBD1 or TRBD2 (5 bases each). Trimming pared 6 bases from V and 5 bases from J, leaving 9 bases between. The CDR3 runs to 12 residues. Germline CDR1 reads MNHEY; CDR2 reads SVGAGI. CDR3 nucleotide sequence: TGTGCCAGCAGCGACAGCGGAGATACGCAGTATTTT. Protein sequence: CASSDSGDTQYF.

The chain recombines TRBV24-1 with TRBJ1-1; TRBD1 matches 8 bases. The CDR3 has 17 residues. Germline trimming cut 12 bases from V and 4 bases from J; bases unmatched to any gene: 21. The germline gives CDR1 KGHDR, CDR2 SFDVKD. The CDR3 reads CAPYPRVTGTGGTEAFF. The DNA of the CDR3 is TGTGCCCCGTATCCGAGGGTGACCGGGACAGGCGGCACTGAAGCTTTCTTT.

This clonotype appeared many times. V usage is TRBV28 and J usage is TRBJ1-1; no clear D gene. This CDR3 spans 16 amino acids. Trimming shortened V by 2 bases and J by 3 bases, and 16 bases separated the two germline ends. Germline V gene lookup returns CDR1 MDHEN and CDR2 SYDVKM. CDR3 nucleotides: TGTGCCAGCAGTTTAACTGCTTACCCCGGGTACACTGAAGCTTTCTTT. Its protein product is CASSLTAYPGYTEAFF.

The V gene is TRBV18, the J gene TRBJ2-3; D unclear. The length of the CDR3 is 14 residues. The germline V gene has CDR1 KGHSH and CDR2 LQKENI. V lost 0 bases to trimming and J lost 0 bases, with 4 bases between them. The CDR3 nucleotides read TGTGCCAGCTCACCACCTTACAGCACAGATACGCAGTATTTT. It specifies CASSPPYSTDTQYF. The variable domain in full, with the rest retrieved from reference TRBV18 and TRBJ2-3, is NAGVMQNPRHLVRRRGQEARLRCSPMKGHSHVYWYRQLPEEGLKFMVYLQKENIIDESGMPKERFSAEFPKEGPSILRIQQVVRGDSAAYFCASSPPYSTDTQYFGPGTRLTVL.

This clonotype showed up many times. This chain uses TRBV12-3 or TRBV12-4 with TRBJ1-5; TRBD1 matches 7 bases. Trimming removed 4 bases from V and 0 bases from J; junction bases left unmatched: 9. The CDR3 is 17 residues long. CDR3 nucleotides: TGTGCCAGCAGTTCAGGCCAGGACAGGCATAGCAATCAGCCCCAGCATTTT. Translating it yields CASSSGQDRHSNQPQHF.

This clonotype was seen many times. The gene calls are TRBV28 and TRBJ1-4, with D unclear. V was shortened by 3 bases and J by 4 bases, with 9 bases between the two germline ends. Germline values: CDR1 MDHEN, CDR2 SYDVKM. The CDR3 consists of 14 residues. CDR3 sequence (DNA): TGTGCCAGCAGTTTTCGTGGGGATAATGAAAAACTGTTTTTT. Translating it yields CASSFRGDNEKLFF. The complete variable domain, with remaining parts taken from reference TRBV28 and TRBJ1-4, reads DVKVTQSSRYLVKRTGEKVFLECVQDMDHENMFWYRQDPGLGLRLIYFSYDVKMKEKGDIPEGYSVSREKKERFSLILESASTNQTSMYLCASSFRGDNEKLFFGSGTQLSVL.

V is TRBV7-9 and J is TRBJ1-6; perhaps TRBD1 as D (6 bases). CDR1 and CDR2 from the germline V gene are SEHNR and FQNEAQ (reference sequence). V gave up 5 bases and J gave up 2 bases, with 10 bases separating them. This CDR3 contains 15 residues. The CDR3 nucleotides are TGTGCCAGCAGCCCGGACAGTCCCTATAATTCACCCCTCCACTTT. Amino acids: CASSPDSPYNSPLHF.

This clonotype was counted many times. This chain links TRBV5-5 with TRBJ1-1, with D perhaps matching TRBD1 (6 bases). CDR3 size: 14 residues. Trimming took off 5 bases at V and 1 base at J, with 12 bases between the two ends. In germline, CDR1 is SGHKS, CDR2 YYEKEE (reference sequence). In DNA form, the CDR3 reads TGTGCCAGCAGACGGACAGTATCGAACACTGAAGCTTTCTTT. It translates to CASRRTVSNTEAFF.

This clonotype was observed at least ten times. The V call is TRBV28, the J call TRBJ1-2, with no clear D. Germline lookup yields CDR1 MDHEN and CDR2 SYDVKM. V dropped 3 bases and J dropped 4 bases, with 12 bases sitting between them. This CDR3 region has 14 residues. Written as DNA, the CDR3 is TGTGCCAGCAGTTTCTTTGGGGAGGGCTATGGCTACACCTTC. This encodes CASSFFGEGYGYTF.

In its sample, this clonotype was seen many times. The V call is TRBV12-3 or TRBV12-4, the J call TRBJ2-7; D is uncertain. This CDR3 has 14 residues. Trimming pared 0 bases from V and 0 bases from J, leaving 6 bases between. CDR3 sequence: CASSLAGSSYEQYF. The CDR3, as DNA: TGTGCCAGCAGTTTAGCGGGATCCTCCTACGAGCAGTACTTC.

At least ten counts were recorded for this clonotype. The V gene is TRBV20-1, the J gene TRBJ1-1; D not certain. The CDR3 consists of 13 residues. CDR1 and CDR2 from the germline V gene are DFQATT and SNEGSKA (reference sequence). Trimming shortened V by 2 bases and J by 3 bases, and 10 bases separated the two germline ends. CDR3 in amino acids: CSARSDGYTEAFF. The CDR3 nucleotides are TGCAGTGCTAGATCGGACGGCTACACTGAAGCTTTCTTT.

This clonotype was recorded at least ten times. The V gene is TRBV5-1, the J gene TRBJ1-1; tentatively, D is TRBD1 (5 bases). The germline V gene encodes CDR1 SGHRS and CDR2 YFSETQ. This CDR3 has 13 residues. V was shortened by 2 bases and J by 6 bases, with 11 bases between the two germline ends. The CDR3 loop is CASSFYGGSEAFF. The CDR3 bases are TGCGCCAGCAGCTTCTATGGGGGATCTGAAGCTTTCTTT. The whole variable domain, remainder taken from reference TRBV5-1 and TRBJ1-1, is KAGVTQTPRYLIKTRGQQVTLSCSPISGHRSVSWYQQTPGQGLQFLFEYFSETQRNKGNFPGRFSGRQFSNSRSEMNVSTLELGDSALYLCASSFYGGSEAFFGQGTRLTVV.

This clonotype was found many times. The rearrangement uses TRBV5-1 and TRBJ2-3; 7 bases match TRBD1. This CDR3 has 15 residues. From germline, CDR1 is SGHRS and CDR2 YFSETQ. The ends lost 4 bases at V and 4 bases at J; junction bases unmatched: 9. Here the CDR3 DNA reads TGCGCCAGCAGCCCCGGACAGGAAGGGGCAGATACGCAGTATTTT. Protein product: CASSPGQEGADTQYF.

There are many counts of this clonotype. This chain connects TRBV12-3 or TRBV12-4 to TRBJ1-5; D not resolved. V was clipped by 6 bases and J by 4 bases, with 4 bases between them. The CDR3 is made up of 11 amino acids. The CDR3 reads CASSYNQPQHF. DNA of the CDR3: TGTGCCAGCAGCTATAATCAGCCCCAGCATTTT.

Many counts were recorded for this clonotype. V and J are TRBV13 and TRBJ2-3, with 12 bases identical to TRBD2. CDR3 length: 15 amino acids. In germline, CDR1 is PRHDT, CDR2 FYEKMQ (reference sequence). V shed 6 bases and J 9 bases; nucleotides not matched to a gene: 10. CDR3 DNA: TGTGCCAGCAGTCGTCTAGCGGGGGGGCCGGAGACGCAGTATTTT. Its translation: CASSRLAGGPETQYF.

As regards this clonotype: The CDR3 ends on some other residue instead of the conserved phenylalanine or tryptophan, so this is likely a read error. Because the CDR3's place on the DNA is in doubt, the DNA is left out and the CDR3 is given as listed by TCRdb. The chain has TRBV1 and TRBJ2-2; the table names TRBD2, a call not compared with the DNA. TRBV1 is a documented pseudogene. The CDR3 length equals 21 residues, ends included. The CDR3 here is CYRHTRSWGTLRGAVLRGAAG.

This clonotype has at least ten counts. V is TRBV29-1 and J is TRBJ1-4; D remains unclear. CDR1 is SQVTM and CDR2 is ANQGSEA in the germline V gene. V was cut by 0 bases and J by 10 bases, with 21 bases left in between. The CDR3 totals 16 residues. The CDR3 DNA sequence: TGCAGCGTTGAAGATGGCGGTGTCGCCGCTCGAGGAAAACTGTTTTTT. Its protein is CSVEDGGVAARGKLFF.